These 10 T cell receptor beta chains were all obtained from the same sample, sequenced in a study of cytomegalovirus exposure and HLA in healthy donors. The study ran its PCR with 60 Vbeta and 13 Jbeta primers. Generated by immunoSEQ multiplex PCR, the TCRdb table keeps only in-frame clones and is missing some. Among 100,000 to 150,000 clones listed, roughly a sixth were seen once. The sequencing input was PBMCs. The receptors shown here come from a female donor in good health and CMV-seropositive.

In this sample, this clone turned up a few times. V is TRBV6-5 and J is TRBJ1-3, with a possible D match to TRBD1 (6 bases). CDR3 size: 14 residues. Trimming removed 6 bases from V and 0 bases from J, with 9 bases in between. Germline V gene sequence: CDR1 MNHEY, CDR2 SVGAGI. The CDR3 DNA reads TGTGCCAGCAGGGGGGCCGTCTCTGGAAACACCATATATTTT. Encoded protein: CASRGAVSGNTIYF.

The chain uses TRBV11-2 and TRBJ2-7; 7 nucleotides line up with TRBD1. Germline values: CDR1 SGHAT, CDR2 FQNNGV. V lost 3 bases and J lost 2; bases outside the gene matches: 4. The CDR3 totals 14 residues. CDR3 region: CASSFGTAAYEQYF. The CDR3 bases are TGTGCCAGCAGCTTTGGGACAGCGGCCTACGAGCAGTACTTC.

This clone was counted between two and nine times. The chain couples TRBV6-6 to TRBJ2-7; 7 bases match TRBD1. The CDR3 length is 15 residues. CDR1 MNHNY and CDR2 SVGAGI come from the germline V gene (reference sequence). Germline trimming cut 6 bases from V and 4 bases from J; bases unmatched to any gene: 12. The chain's CDR3 is CASRTGEGAVYEQYF. CDR3 nucleotides: TGTGCCAGCAGGACGGGCGAGGGGGCTGTGTACGAGCAGTACTTC.

The V call is TRBV7-2, the J call TRBJ2-2; D gene uncertain. The CDR3 has 15 amino acids. V gave up 1 base and J gave up 0 bases, with 6 bases separating them. Per the germline V gene, CDR1 is SGHTA and CDR2 is FQGNSA. CDR3 sequence: CASSLDSTNTGELFF. The CDR3 DNA sequence: TGTGCCAGCAGCTTAGACAGTACGAACACCGGGGAGCTGTTTTTT.

The genes are TRBV6-5 and TRBJ2-7; 14 nucleotides align to TRBD2. Germline V gene lookup returns CDR1 MNHEY and CDR2 SVGAGI. Trimming took 2 bases from V and 9 from J; bases not matched to a gene: 9. This CDR3 has 16 residues. As DNA, the CDR3 is TGTGCCAGCAGTTACGCCGGGACTAGCGGGAGTGGGCGGCAGTACTTC. Amino acids: CASSYAGTSGSGRQYF.

The table lists this clone with a few counts. The CDR3 loop reads CASSDRGGLKTF. The DNA of the CDR3 is TGTGCCAGCAGTGACAGGGGTGGGCTGAAAACCTTC. This rearrangement joins TRBV2 to TRBJ1-2; a possible D gene is TRBD1 (6 bases). The V end was cut by 3 bases, the J end by 14 bases, with 16 bases between. This CDR3 contains 12 residues. The germline V gene has CDR1 SNHLY and CDR2 FYNNEI.

The table lists this clone with a few counts. This chain connects TRBV28 to TRBJ2-3; 7 bases map to TRBD2. Germline assignment: CDR1 MDHEN and CDR2 SYDVKM. V shed 7 bases, J shed 10 bases, and the junction held 14 bases outside the gene matches. The CDR3 is 14 residues long. The CDR3 DNA sequence: TGTGCCAGCAAGCTCCTAGCGGCCGTGTTTCCGCAGTATTTT. Its translation: CASKLLAAVFPQYF.

The chain joins TRBV9 to TRBJ2-5, with 8 bases lining up with TRBD2. Germline V gives CDR1 SGDLS, CDR2 YYNGEE. The CDR3 totals 14 residues. Trimming removed 6 bases from V and 5 bases from J; junction bases left unmatched: 9. In DNA form, the CDR3 reads TGTGCCAGCAACCGGGAGGGCCTTTTTGAGACCCAGTACTTC. Residues: CASNREGLFETQYF.

The chain carries TRBV4-3 and TRBJ1-6, with 8 bases that match TRBD1. J gave up 14 bases and V 0 bases, and 6 bases lay outside the gene matches. The germline V gene encodes CDR1 LGHNA and CDR2 YSLEER. The CDR3 has 14 residues. The CDR3 DNA is TGCGCCAGCAGCCAAGACCGGACAGGGACAACCCTCCACTTT. Protein product: CASSQDRTGTTLHF.

V is TRBV28 and J is TRBJ1-1; possibly TRBD1 for D (5 bases). The CDR3 consists of 11 residues. Germline CDR1 is MDHEN and CDR2 is SYDVKM. V was pared by 8 bases and J by 7 bases, with 11 bases between. Here the CDR3 DNA reads TGTGCCAGCTCTTACGACAGTGAAGCTTTCTTT. Translating gives CASSYDSEAFF.